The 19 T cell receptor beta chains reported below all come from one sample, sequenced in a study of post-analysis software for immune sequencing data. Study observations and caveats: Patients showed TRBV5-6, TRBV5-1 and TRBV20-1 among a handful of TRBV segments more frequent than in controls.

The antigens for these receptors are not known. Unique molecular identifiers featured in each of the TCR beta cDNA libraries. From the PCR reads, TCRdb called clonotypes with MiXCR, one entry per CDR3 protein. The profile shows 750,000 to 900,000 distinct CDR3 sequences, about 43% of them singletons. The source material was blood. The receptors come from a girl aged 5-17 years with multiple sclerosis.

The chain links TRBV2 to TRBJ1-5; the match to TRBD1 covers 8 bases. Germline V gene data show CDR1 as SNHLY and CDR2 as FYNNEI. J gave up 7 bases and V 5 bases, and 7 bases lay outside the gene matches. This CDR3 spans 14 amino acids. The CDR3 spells CASSSDRVGQPQHF. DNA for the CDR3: TGTGCCAGCAGTTCGGACAGGGTGGGGCAGCCCCAGCATTTT.

In DNA form, the CDR3 reads TGCAGTGCTAGAGCCCGGACTAGCGGTAGCTCCTACGAGCAGTACTTC. It is translated as CSARARTSGSSYEQYF. This chain joins TRBV20-1 and TRBJ2-7; 10 nucleotides line up with TRBD2. The germline gives CDR1 DFQATT, CDR2 SNEGSKA (reference sequence). This CDR3 is built from 16 residues. V lost 1 base to trimming and J lost 0 bases; unmatched junction nucleotides: 6.

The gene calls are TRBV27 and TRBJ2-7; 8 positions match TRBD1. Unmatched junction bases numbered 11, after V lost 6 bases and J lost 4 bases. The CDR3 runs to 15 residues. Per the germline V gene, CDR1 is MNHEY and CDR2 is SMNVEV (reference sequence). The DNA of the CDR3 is TGTGCCAGCAGGCCCCCCGGGACAGGCCTGTACGAGCAGTACTTC. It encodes CASRPPGTGLYEQYF.

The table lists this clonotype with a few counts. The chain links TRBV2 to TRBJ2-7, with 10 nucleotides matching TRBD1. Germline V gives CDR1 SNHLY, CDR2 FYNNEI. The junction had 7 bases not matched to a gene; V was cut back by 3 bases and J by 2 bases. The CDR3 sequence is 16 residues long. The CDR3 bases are TGTGCCAGCAGTGACCCAGGACAGGGGGGACCCTACGAGCAGTACTTC. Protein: CASSDPGQGGPYEQYF.

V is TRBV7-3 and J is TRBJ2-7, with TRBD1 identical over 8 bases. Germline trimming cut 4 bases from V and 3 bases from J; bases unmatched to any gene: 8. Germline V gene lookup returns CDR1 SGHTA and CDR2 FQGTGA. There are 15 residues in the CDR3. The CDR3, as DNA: TGTGCCAGCAGCTCCCAAGGGACAGGAGACTACGAGCAGTACTTC. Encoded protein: CASSSQGTGDYEQYF.

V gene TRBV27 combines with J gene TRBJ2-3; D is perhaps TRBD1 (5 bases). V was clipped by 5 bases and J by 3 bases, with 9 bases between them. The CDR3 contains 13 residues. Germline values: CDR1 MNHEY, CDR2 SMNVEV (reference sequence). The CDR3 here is CASSSRTTDTQYF. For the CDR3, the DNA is TGTGCCAGCAGTAGCAGGACAACAGATACGCAGTATTTT.

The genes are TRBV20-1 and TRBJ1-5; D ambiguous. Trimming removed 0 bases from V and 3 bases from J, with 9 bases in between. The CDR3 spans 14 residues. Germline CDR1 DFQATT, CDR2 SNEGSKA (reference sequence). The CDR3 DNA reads TGCAGTGCTAGAGAGGAACGGAACAATCAGCCCCAGCATTTT. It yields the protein CSAREERNNQPQHF.

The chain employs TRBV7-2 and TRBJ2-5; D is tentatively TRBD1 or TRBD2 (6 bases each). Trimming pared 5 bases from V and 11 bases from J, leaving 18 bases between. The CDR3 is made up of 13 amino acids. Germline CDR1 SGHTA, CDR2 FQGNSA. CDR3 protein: CASSPTRRGEQYF. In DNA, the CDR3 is TGTGCCAGCAGCCCCACGCGAAGGGGGGAGCAGTACTTC. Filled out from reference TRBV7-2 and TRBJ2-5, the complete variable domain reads GAGVSQSPSNKVTEKGKDVELRCDPISGHTALYWYRQSLGQGLEFLIYFQGNSAPDKSGLPSDRFSAERTGGSVSTLTIQRTQQEDSAVYLCASSPTRRGEQYFGPGTRLLVL.

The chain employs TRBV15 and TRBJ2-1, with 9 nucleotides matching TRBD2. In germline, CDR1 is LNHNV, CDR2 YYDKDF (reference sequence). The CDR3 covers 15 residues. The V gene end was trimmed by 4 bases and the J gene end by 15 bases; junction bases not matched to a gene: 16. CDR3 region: CATSKDRLAGDTRFF. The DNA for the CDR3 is TGTGCCACCAGCAAAGATCGTTTAGCGGGAGACACTCGGTTCTTC.

In DNA form, the CDR3 reads TGTGCCAGCAGTTTGCGGGCCCAAAGAGGAGCAGATACGCAGTATTTT. Translating gives CASSLRAQRGADTQYF. V gene TRBV12-3 or TRBV12-4 combines with J gene TRBJ2-3, with D tentatively TRBD2 (5 bases). The CDR3 has 16 residues. V gave up 3 bases and J gave up 4 bases, with 17 bases separating them.

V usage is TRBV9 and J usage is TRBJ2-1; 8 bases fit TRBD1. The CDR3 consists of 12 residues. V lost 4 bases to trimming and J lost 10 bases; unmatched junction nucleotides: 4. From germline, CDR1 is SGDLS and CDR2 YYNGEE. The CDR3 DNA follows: TGTGCCAGCAGCCCAGGGGGCGTCGAGCAGTTCTTC. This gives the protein CASSPGGVEQFF.

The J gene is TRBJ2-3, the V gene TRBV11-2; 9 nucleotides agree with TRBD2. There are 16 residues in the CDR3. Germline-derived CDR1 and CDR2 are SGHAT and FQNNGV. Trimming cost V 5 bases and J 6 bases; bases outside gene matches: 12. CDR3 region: CASSHPAGGSGDTQYF. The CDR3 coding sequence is TGTGCCAGCAGCCACCCAGCGGGAGGTTCTGGTGATACGCAGTATTTT.

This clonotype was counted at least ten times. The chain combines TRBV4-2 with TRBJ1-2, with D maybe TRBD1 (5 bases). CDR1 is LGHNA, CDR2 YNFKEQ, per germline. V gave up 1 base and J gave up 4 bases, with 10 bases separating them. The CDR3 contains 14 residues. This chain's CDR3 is CASSQVGQGYGYTF. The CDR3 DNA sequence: TGTGCCAGCAGCCAAGTAGGGCAGGGCTATGGCTACACCTTC.

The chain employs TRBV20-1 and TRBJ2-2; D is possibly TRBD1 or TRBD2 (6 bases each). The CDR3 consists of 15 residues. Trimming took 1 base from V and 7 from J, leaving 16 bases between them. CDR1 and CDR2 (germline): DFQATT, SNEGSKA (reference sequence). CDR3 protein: CSARGGLAQIGELFF. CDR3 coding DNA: TGCAGTGCTAGAGGGGGGCTAGCGCAAATCGGGGAGCTGTTTTTT.

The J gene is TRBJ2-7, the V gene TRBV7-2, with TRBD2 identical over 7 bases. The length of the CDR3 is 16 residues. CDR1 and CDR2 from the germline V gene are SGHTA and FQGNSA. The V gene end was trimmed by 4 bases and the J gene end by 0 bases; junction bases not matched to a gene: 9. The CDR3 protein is CASSSRDYGSSYEQYF. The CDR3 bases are TGTGCCAGCAGCTCCCGGGACTACGGCAGCTCCTACGAGCAGTACTTC. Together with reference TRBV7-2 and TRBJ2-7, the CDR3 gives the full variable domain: GAGVSQSPSNKVTEKGKDVELRCDPISGHTALYWYRQSLGQGLEFLIYFQGNSAPDKSGLPSDRFSAERTGGSVSTLTIQRTQQEDSAVYLCASSSRDYGSSYEQYFGPGTRLTVT.

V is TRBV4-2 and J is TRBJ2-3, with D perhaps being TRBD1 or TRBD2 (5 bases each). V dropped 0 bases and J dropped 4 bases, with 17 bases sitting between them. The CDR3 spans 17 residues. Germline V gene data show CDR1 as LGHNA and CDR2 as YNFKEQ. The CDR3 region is CASSQDAAGTMADTQYF. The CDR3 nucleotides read TGTGCCAGCAGCCAAGATGCAGCAGGGACGATGGCAGATACGCAGTATTTT.

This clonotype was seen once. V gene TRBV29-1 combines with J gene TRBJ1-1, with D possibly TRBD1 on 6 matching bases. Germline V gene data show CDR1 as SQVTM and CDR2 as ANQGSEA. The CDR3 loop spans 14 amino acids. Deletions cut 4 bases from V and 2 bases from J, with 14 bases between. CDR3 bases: TGCAGCGTTGGAGAGGGACAAACTAACACTGAAGCTTTCTTT. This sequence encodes CSVGEGQTNTEAFF.

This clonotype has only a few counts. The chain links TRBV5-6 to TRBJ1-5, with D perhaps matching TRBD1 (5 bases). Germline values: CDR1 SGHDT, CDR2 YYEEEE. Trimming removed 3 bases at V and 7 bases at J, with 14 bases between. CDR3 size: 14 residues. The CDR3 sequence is CASSWGGFEQPQHF. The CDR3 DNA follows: TGTGCCAGCAGCTGGGGCGGCTTTGAACAGCCCCAGCATTTT.

DNA for the CDR3: TGTGCCAGCAGCTTGGAGGGGCTTCAGTACTTC. Translated, it gives CASSLEGLQYF. V usage is TRBV7-9 and J usage is TRBJ2-4; D may be TRBD2 (6 bases). Germline V lookup: CDR1 SEHNR, CDR2 FQNEAQ (reference sequence). V lost 3 bases and J 11 bases, leaving 8 bases between the germline ends. The CDR3 runs to 11 residues.